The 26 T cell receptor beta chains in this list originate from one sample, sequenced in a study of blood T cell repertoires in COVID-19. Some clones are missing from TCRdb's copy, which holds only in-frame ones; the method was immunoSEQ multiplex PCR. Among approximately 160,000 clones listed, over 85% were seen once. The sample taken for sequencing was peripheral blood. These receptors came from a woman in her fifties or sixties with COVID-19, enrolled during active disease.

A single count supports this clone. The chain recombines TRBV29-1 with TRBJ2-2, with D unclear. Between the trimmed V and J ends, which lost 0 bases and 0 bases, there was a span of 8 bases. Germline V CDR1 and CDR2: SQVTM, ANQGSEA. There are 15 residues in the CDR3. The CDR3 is CSVEDGRPNTGELFF. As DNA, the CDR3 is TGCAGCGTTGAAGATGGCAGGCCGAACACCGGGGAGCTGTTTTTT.

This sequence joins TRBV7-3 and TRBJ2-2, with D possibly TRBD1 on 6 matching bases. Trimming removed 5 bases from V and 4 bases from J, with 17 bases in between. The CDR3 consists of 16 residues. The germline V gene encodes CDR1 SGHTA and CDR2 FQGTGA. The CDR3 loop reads CASSPDSLQRTGELFF. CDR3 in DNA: TGTGCCAGCAGCCCGGACAGTCTACAACGCACCGGGGAGCTGTTTTTT.

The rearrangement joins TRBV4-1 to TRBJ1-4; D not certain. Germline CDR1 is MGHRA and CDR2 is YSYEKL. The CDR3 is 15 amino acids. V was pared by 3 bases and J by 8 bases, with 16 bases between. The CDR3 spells CASSHTPGGNEKLFF. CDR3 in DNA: TGCGCCAGCAGCCATACCCCGGGAGGGAACGAAAAACTGTTTTTT.

In nucleotides, the CDR3 is TGTGCCAGCAGTTACTTTACAGGGGGCCTGAGCTACACCTTC. Amino acids: CASSYFTGGLSYTF. V usage is TRBV6-2 or TRBV6-3 and J usage is TRBJ1-2, with 9 bases that match TRBD1. The V segment lost 1 base and the J segment 9 bases; nucleotides outside the gene matches: 6. This CDR3 has 14 residues. CDR1 and CDR2 (germline): MNHEY, SVGEGT.

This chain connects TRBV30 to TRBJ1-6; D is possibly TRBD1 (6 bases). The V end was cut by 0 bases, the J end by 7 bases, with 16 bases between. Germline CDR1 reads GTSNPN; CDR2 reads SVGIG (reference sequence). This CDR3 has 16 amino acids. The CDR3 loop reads CAWSVMGGGGNSPLHF. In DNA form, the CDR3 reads TGTGCCTGGAGTGTAATGGGGGGGGGCGGGAATTCACCCCTCCACTTT. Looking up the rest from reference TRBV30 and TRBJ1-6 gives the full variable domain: SQTIHQWPATLVQPVGSPLSLECTVEGTSNPNLYWYRQAAGRGLQLLFYSVGIGQISSEVPQNLSASRPQDRQFILSSKKLLLSDSGFYLCAWSVMGGGGNSPLHFGNGTRLTVT.

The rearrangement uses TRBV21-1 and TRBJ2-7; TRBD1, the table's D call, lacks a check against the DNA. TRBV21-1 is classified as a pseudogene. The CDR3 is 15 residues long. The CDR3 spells CASSKEQAGAYEQYF. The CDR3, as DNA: TGTGCCAGCAGCAAAGAACAGGCTGGGGCCTACGAGCAGTACTTC.

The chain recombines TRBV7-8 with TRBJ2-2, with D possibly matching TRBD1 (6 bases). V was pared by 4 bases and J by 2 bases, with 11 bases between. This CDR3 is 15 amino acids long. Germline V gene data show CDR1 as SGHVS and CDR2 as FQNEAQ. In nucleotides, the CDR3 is TGTGCCAGCAGCTCCACGGGACAAAACACCGGGGAGCTGTTTTTT. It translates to CASSSTGQNTGELFF. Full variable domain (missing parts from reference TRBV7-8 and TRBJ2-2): GAGVSQSPRYKVAKRGQDVALRCDPISGHVSLFWYQQALGQGPEFLTYFQNEAQLDKSGLPSDRFFAERPEGSVSTLKIQRTQQEDSAVYLCASSSTGQNTGELFFGEGSRLTVL.

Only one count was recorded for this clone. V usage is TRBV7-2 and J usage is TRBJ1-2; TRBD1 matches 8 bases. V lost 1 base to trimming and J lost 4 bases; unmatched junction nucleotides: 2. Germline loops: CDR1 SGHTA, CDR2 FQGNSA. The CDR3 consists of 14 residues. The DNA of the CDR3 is TGTGCCAGCAGCTTAGGACAGGGGTCCTATGGCTACACCTTC. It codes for CASSLGQGSYGYTF.

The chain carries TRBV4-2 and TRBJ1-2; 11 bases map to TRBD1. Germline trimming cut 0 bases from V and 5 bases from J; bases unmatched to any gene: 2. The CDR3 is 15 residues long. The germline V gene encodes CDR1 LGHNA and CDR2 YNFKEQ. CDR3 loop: CASSQEGQGVYGYTF. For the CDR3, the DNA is TGTGCCAGCAGCCAAGAGGGACAGGGGGTATATGGCTACACCTTC.

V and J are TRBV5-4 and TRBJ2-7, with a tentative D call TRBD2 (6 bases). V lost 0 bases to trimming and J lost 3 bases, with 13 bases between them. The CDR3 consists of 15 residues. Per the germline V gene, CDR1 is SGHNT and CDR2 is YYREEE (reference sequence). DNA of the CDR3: TGTGCCAGCAGCTTGGCCGGGGGTCGGGGCTACGAGCAGTACTTC. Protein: CASSLAGGRGYEQYF. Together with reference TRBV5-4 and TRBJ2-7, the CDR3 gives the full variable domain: ETGVTQSPTHLIKTRGQQVTLRCSSQSGHNTVSWYQQALGQGPQFIFQYYREEENGRGNFPPRFSGLQFPNYSSELNVNALELDDSALYLCASSLAGGRGYEQYFGPGTRLTVT.

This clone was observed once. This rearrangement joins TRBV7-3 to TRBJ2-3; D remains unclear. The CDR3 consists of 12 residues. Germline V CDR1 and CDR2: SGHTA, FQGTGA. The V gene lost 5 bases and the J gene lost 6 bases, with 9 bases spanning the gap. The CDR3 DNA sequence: TGTGCCAGCAGCAATAGTCCCGATACGCAGTATTTT. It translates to CASSNSPDTQYF.

CDR3 loop: CASSQGRQRQGRLPEAFF. CDR3 DNA: TGTGCCAGCAGCCAAGGGCGGCAGAGACAGGGGAGACTCCCTGAAGCTTTCTTT. The chain has TRBV14 and TRBJ1-1; 8 bases map to TRBD1. Germline CDR1 and CDR2: SGHDN and FVKESK. The CDR3 contains 18 residues. The ends lost 1 base at V and 6 bases at J; junction bases unmatched: 16.

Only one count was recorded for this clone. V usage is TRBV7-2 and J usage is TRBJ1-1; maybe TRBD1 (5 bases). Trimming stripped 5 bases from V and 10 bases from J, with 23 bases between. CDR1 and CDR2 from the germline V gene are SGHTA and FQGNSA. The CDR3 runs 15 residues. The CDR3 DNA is TGTGCCAGCAGCCACCCCGCCCGGGGGAAGGGTGGAGCTTTCTTT. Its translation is CASSHPARGKGGAFF.

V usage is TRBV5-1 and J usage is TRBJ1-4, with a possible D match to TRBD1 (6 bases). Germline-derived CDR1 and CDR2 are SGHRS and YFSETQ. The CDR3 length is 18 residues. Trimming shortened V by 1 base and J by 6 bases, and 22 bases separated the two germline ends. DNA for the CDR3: TGCGCCAGCAGCTTGCGCAGGGGAGAATGGGGTGTGGATGAAAAACTGTTTTTT. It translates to CASSLRRGEWGVDEKLFF.

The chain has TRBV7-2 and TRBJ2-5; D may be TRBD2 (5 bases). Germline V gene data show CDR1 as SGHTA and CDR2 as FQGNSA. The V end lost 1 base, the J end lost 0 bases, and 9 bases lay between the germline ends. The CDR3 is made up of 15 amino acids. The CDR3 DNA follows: TGTGCCAGCAGCTTAGGGTACGGGGACCAAGAGACCCAGTACTTC. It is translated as CASSLGYGDQETQYF.

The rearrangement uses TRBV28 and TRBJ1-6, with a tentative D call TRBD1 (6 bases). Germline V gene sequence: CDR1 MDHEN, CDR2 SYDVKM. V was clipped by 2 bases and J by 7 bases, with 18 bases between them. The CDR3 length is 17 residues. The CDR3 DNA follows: TGTGCCAGCAGTTTAGTGTATATCGGGACACTGAATTCACCCCTCCACTTT. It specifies CASSLVYIGTLNSPLHF.

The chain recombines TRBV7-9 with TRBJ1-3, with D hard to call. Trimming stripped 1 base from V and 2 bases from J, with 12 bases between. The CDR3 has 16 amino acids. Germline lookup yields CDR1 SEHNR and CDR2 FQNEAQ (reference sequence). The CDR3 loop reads CASSLGHQSAGNTIYF. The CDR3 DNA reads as TGTGCCAGCAGCTTAGGGCACCAGTCCGCTGGAAACACCATATATTTT.

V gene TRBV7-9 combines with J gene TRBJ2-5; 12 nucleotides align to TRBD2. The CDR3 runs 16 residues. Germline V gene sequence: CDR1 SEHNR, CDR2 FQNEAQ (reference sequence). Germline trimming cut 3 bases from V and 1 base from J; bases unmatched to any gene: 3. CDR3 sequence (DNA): TGTGCCAGCAGCTTCACTAGCGGGGGGCTCCAAGAGACCCAGTACTTC. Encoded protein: CASSFTSGGLQETQYF.

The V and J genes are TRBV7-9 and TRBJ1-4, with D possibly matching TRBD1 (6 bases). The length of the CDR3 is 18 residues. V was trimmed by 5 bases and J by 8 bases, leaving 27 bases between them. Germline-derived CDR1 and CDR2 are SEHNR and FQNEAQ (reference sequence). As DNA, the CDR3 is TGTGCCAGCAGCAACCCAGGGGATTACACCCCGAATCCGGAAAAACTGTTTTTT. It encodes CASSNPGDYTPNPEKLFF.

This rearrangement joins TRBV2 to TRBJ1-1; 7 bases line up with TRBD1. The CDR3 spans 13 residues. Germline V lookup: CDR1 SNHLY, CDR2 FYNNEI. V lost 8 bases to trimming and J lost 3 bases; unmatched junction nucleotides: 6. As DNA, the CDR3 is TGTGCCAGCCCGACAGGGAAGGACACTGAAGCTTTCTTT. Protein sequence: CASPTGKDTEAFF.

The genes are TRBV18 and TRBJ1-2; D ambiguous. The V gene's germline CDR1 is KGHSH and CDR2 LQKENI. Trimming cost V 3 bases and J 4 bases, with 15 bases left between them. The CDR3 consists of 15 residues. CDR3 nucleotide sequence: TGTGCCAGCTCACCTACCCCCCCAGGCAGCTATGGCTACACCTTC. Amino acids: CASSPTPPGSYGYTF. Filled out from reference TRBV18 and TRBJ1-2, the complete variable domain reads NAGVMQNPRHLVRRRGQEARLRCSPMKGHSHVYWYRQLPEEGLKFMVYLQKENIIDESGMPKERFSAEFPKEGPSILRIQQVVRGDSAAYFCASSPTPPGSYGYTFGSGTRLTVV.

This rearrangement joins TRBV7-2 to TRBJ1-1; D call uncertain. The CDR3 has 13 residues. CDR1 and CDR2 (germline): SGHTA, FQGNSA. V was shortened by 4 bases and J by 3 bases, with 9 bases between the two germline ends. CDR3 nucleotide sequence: TGTGCCAGCAGCTCCGGTACCCACACTGAAGCTTTCTTT. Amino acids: CASSSGTHTEAFF.

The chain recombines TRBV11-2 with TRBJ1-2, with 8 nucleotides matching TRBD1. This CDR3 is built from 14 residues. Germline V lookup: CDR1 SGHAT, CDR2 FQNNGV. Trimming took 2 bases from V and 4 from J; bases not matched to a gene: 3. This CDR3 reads CASSLTGGAYGYTF. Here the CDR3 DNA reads TGTGCCAGCAGCTTAACAGGGGGTGCCTATGGCTACACCTTC.

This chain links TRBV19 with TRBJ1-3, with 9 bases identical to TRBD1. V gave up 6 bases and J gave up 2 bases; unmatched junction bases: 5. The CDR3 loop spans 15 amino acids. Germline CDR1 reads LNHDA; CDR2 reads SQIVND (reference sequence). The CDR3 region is CASSSDRGTGNTIYF. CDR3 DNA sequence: TGTGCCAGTAGCTCGGACAGGGGAACTGGAAACACCATATATTTT.

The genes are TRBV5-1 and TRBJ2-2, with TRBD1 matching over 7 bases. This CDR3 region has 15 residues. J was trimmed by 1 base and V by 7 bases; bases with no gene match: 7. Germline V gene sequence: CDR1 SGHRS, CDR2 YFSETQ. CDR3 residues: CASASGQVNTGELFF. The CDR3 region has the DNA TGCGCCAGCGCCTCCGGACAGGTGAACACCGGGGAGCTGTTTTTT.

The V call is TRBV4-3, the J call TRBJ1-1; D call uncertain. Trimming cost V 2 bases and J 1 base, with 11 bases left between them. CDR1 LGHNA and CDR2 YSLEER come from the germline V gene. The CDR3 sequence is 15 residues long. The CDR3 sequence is CASSQQEVENTEAFF. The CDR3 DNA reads TGCGCCAGCAGCCAACAAGAGGTGGAGAACACTGAAGCTTTCTTT.